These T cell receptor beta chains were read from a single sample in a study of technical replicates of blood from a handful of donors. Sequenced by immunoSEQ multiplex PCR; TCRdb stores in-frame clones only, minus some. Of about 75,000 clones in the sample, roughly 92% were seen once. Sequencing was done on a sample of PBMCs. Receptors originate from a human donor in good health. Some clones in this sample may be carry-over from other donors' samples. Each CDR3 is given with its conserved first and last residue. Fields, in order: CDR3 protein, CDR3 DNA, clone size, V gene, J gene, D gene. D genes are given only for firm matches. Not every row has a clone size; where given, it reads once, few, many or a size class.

CDR3: CASSSGTNSNQPQHF
DNA: TGTGCCAGCAGCTCCGGGACAAATAGCAATCAGCCCCAGCATTTT
size: -
V: TRBV5-8
J: TRBJ1-5
D: -

CDR3: CASSDRGTYEQYF
DNA: TGTGCCAGCAGTGACAGGGGGACTTACGAGCAGTACTTC
size: -
V: TRBV7-9
J: TRBJ2-7
D: TRBD1

CDR3: CASSGARRSQTPLHF
DNA: TGTGCCAGCAGTGGGGCACGGCGTAGTCAAACACCCCTCCACTTT
size: -
V: TRBV6-1
J: TRBJ1-6
D: -

CDR3: CASSLTAGAYEQYF
DNA: TGTGCCAGCAGTCTAACAGCGGGAGCCTACGAGCAGTACTTC
size: once
V: TRBV27
J: TRBJ2-7
D: TRBD2

CDR3: CASSVGALGEQFF
DNA: TGTGCCTCCTCAGTGGGGGCCTTGGGTGAGCAGTTCTTC
size: -
V: TRBV7-3
J: TRBJ2-1
D: -

CDR3: CASSFGQGVPGNQPQHF
DNA: TGTGCCAGCAGCTTCGGACAGGGGGTTCCGGGCAATCAGCCCCAGCATTTT
size: -
V: TRBV5-6
J: TRBJ1-5
D: TRBD1

CDR3: CASSQESPIVATNEKLFF
DNA: TGCGCCAGCAGCCAAGAGTCCCCGATAGTTGCAACTAATGAAAAACTGTTTTTT
size: -
V: TRBV4-1
J: TRBJ1-4
D: -

CDR3: CAWSVRARDEQFF
DNA: TGTGCCTGGAGTGTACGGGCGCGGGATGAGCAGTTCTTC
size: -
V: TRBV30
J: TRBJ2-1
D: -

CDR3: CASSWTGGVNTEAFF
DNA: TGCGCCAGCAGTTGGACAGGGGGCGTGAACACTGAAGCTTTCTTT
size: -
V: TRBV5-1
J: TRBJ1-1
D: TRBD1

CDR3: CASSLGTGGNQPQHF
DNA: TGTGCCAGCAGCTTAGGCACAGGGGGCAACCAGCCCCAGCATTTT
size: -
V: TRBV7-6
J: TRBJ1-5
D: TRBD1

CDR3: CASSSDPTGVPRYNEQFF
DNA: TGTGCCAGCAGTTCCGACCCTACAGGGGTCCCACGCTACAATGAGCAGTTCTTC
size: -
V: TRBV27
J: TRBJ2-1
D: TRBD1

CDR3: CASSRAAGTSGGVEQFF
DNA: TGCGCCAGCAGCCGGGCTGCCGGGACTAGCGGGGGGGTTGAGCAGTTCTTC
size: -
V: TRBV4-3
J: TRBJ2-1
D: TRBD2

CDR3: CASSLELAFSSTDTQYF
DNA: TGTGCCAGCAGCTTAGAACTAGCGTTCTCTAGCACAGATACGCAGTATTTT
size: -
V: TRBV7-2
J: TRBJ2-3
D: TRBD2

CDR3: CAISVTESSYNSPLHF
DNA: TGTGCCATCAGTGTCACAGAGAGCTCCTATAATTCACCCCTCCACTTT
size: -
V: TRBV10-3
J: TRBJ1-6
D: -

CDR3: CASSLRGTATDNEQFF
DNA: TGTGCCAGCAGCTTACGAGGTACAGCGACAGACAATGAGCAGTTCTTC
size: -
V: TRBV7-6
J: TRBJ2-1
D: -

CDR3: CASSLTSGTDTQYF
DNA: TGCGCCAGCAGCTTGACTAGCGGCACAGATACGCAGTATTTT
size: once
V: TRBV5-1
J: TRBJ2-3
D: TRBD2

CDR3: CASRRDNKGTQYF
DNA: TGTGCCAGCAGGAGGGACAATAAGGGGACCCAGTACTTC
size: -
V: TRBV6-1
J: TRBJ2-5
D: -

CDR3: CASSLGPGSYEQYF
DNA: TGTGCCAGCAGCTTAGGGCCAGGGTCTTACGAGCAGTACTTC
size: -
V: TRBV11-2
J: TRBJ2-7
D: -

CDR3: CASGGEANTGELFF
DNA: TGCGCCAGCGGGGGGGAAGCGAACACCGGGGAGCTGTTTTTT
size: -
V: TRBV5-1
J: TRBJ2-2
D: TRBD2

CDR3: CASSSRGWSNQPQHF
DNA: TGTGCCAGTAGTAGCAGGGGTTGGAGCAATCAGCCCCAGCATTTT
size: -
V: TRBV19
J: TRBJ1-5
D: -

CDR3: CASSLRANTEAFF
DNA: TGTGCCAGCAGCCTCAGGGCGAACACTGAAGCTTTCTTT
size: -
V: TRBV5-4
J: TRBJ1-1
D: -

CDR3: CASSYSAGITEAFF
DNA: TGTGCCAGCAGTTATTCGGCAGGGATCACTGAAGCTTTCTTT
size: -
V: TRBV6-5
J: TRBJ1-1
D: -

CDR3: CASGAVSGNTIYF
DNA: TGCGCCAGCGGGGCCGTCTCTGGAAACACCATATATTTT
size: -
V: TRBV5-1
J: TRBJ1-3
D: -

CDR3: CASSRTGGRLSSYEQYF
DNA: TGCGCCAGCAGCCGGACAGGGGGCAGGCTGAGCTCCTACGAGCAGTACTTC
size: -
V: TRBV5-1
J: TRBJ2-7
D: TRBD1

CDR3: CASSLVTGTNSPLHF
DNA: TGTGCCAGCAGCTTAGTTACAGGGACTAATTCACCCCTCCACTTT
size: -
V: TRBV7-2
J: TRBJ1-6
D: -

CDR3: CASSLDGGTLQETQYF
DNA: TGTGCCAGCAGCTTAGATGGGGGCACCTTACAAGAGACCCAGTACTTC
size: -
V: TRBV7-7
J: TRBJ2-5
D: -

CDR3: CASSLQQGHEQYF
DNA: TGTGCCAGCAGCCTCCAGCAGGGCCACGAGCAGTACTTC
size: -
V: TRBV5-5
J: TRBJ2-7
D: -

CDR3: CASSKDRGNQPQHF
DNA: TGTGCCAGTTCCAAGGACAGGGGAAATCAGCCCCAGCATTTT
size: -
V: TRBV19
J: TRBJ1-5
D: TRBD1

CDR3: CASSLQGLTEAFF
DNA: TGTGCCAGCAGTTTACAGGGGCTGACTGAAGCTTTCTTT
size: once
V: TRBV27
J: TRBJ1-1
D: -

CDR3: CATQNGGQFTGELFF
DNA: TGTGCCACCCAAAACGGGGGGCAGTTCACCGGGGAGCTGTTTTTT
size: few
V: TRBV19
J: TRBJ2-2
D: -

CDR3: CASRMGGPSTDTQYF
DNA: TGTGCCAGCAGAATGGGGGGTCCTAGCACAGATACGCAGTATTTT
size: -
V: TRBV5-4
J: TRBJ2-3
D: -

CDR3: CASSPQQGAWETQYF
DNA: TGTGCCAGCTCACCACAGCAGGGGGCCTGGGAGACCCAGTACTTC
size: -
V: TRBV18
J: TRBJ2-5
D: TRBD1

CDR3: CASSPTSGRHRNYEQFF
DNA: TGTGCCAGCAGTCCTACTAGCGGGAGGCATCGGAATTATGAGCAGTTCTTC
size: -
V: TRBV7-9
J: TRBJ2-1
D: TRBD2

CDR3: CASSSGLLGYEQYF
DNA: TGTGCCAGCAGCTCCGGACTCCTTGGGTACGAGCAGTACTTC
size: -
V: TRBV7-9
J: TRBJ2-7
D: -

CDR3: CASSSGGAETQYF
DNA: TGTGCCAGTAGCAGCGGGGGGGCTGAGACCCAGTACTTC
size: -
V: TRBV19
J: TRBJ2-5
D: TRBD2

CDR3: CASSDLGQGTADTQYF
DNA: TGTGCCAGCAGTGATCTAGGACAGGGGACCGCAGATACGCAGTATTTT
size: -
V: TRBV2
J: TRBJ2-3
D: TRBD1

CDR3: CASLRRTEAFF
DNA: TGTGCTAGCTTAAGGAGGACTGAAGCTTTCTTT
size: -
V: TRBV12-5
J: TRBJ1-1
D: -

CDR3: CASSLDLGRGTYEQYF
DNA: TGTGCCAGCAGCTTAGATCTCGGCAGGGGAACCTACGAGCAGTACTTC
size: -
V: TRBV11-2
J: TRBJ2-7
D: -

CDR3: CATKETQYF
DNA: TGTGCCACAAAAGAGACCCAGTACTTC
size: -
V: TRBV7-9
J: TRBJ2-5
D: -

CDR3: CASSSNRQTDSYGYTF
DNA: TGTGCCAGCAGTTCAAACCGACAGACCGATTCCTATGGCTACACCTTC
size: -
V: TRBV6-7
J: TRBJ1-2
D: -

CDR3: CASSLAGGSQETQYF
DNA: TGCGCCAGCAGCTTGGCCGGAGGCAGTCAAGAGACCCAGTACTTC
size: -
V: TRBV5-1
J: TRBJ2-5
D: -